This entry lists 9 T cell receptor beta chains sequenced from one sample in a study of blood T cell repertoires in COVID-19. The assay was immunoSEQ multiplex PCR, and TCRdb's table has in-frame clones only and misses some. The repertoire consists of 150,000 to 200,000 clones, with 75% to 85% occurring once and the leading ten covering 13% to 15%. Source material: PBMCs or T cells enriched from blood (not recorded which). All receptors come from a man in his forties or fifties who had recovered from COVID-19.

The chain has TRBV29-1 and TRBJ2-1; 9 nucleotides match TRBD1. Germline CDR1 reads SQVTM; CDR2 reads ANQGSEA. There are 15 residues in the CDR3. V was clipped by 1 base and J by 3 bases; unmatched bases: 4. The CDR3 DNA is TGCAGCGTTGAAGGGACAGGGGACAACTACAATGAGCAGTTCTTC. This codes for CSVEGTGDNYNEQFF.

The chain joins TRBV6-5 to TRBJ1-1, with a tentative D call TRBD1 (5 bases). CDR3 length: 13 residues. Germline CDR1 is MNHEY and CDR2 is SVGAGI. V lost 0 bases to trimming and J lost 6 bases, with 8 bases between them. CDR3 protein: CASSYSRGAEAFF. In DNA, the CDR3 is TGTGCCAGCAGTTACTCGCGGGGGGCTGAAGCTTTCTTT.

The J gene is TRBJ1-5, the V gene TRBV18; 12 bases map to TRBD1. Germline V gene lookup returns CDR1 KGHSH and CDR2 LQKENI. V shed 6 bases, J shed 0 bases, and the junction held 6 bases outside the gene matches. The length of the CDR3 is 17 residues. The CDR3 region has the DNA TGTGCCAGCTCCCCAGGGACAGGGGGCAATAGCAATCAGCCCCAGCATTTT. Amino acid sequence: CASSPGTGGNSNQPQHF.

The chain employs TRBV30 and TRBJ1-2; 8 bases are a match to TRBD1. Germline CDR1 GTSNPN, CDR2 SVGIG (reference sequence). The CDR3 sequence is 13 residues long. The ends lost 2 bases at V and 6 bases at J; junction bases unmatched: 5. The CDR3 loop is CAWSTQTGDGYTF. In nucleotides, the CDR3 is TGTGCCTGGAGTACGCAGACAGGGGATGGCTACACCTTC.

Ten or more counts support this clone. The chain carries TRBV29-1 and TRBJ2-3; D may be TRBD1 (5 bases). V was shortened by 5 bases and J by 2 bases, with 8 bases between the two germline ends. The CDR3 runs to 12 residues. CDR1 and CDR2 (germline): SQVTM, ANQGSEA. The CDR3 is CSVSGPTDTQYF. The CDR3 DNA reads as TGCAGCGTTTCAGGGCCCACAGATACGCAGTATTTT.

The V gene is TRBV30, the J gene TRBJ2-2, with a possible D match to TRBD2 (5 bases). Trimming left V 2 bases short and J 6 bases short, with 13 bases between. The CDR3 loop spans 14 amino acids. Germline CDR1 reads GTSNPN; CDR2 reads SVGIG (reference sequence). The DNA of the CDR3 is TGTGCCTGGAGTAGAGGGCGAGGCGCCGGGGAGCTGTTTTTT. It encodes CAWSRGRGAGELFF.

CDR3 bases: TGTGCCAGTAGTATAATGGGATCGGGGACAGGGCCGGCTGAGCAGTTCTTC. This encodes CASSIMGSGTGPAEQFF. The chain joins TRBV19 to TRBJ2-1; 9 positions match TRBD1. The V gene end was trimmed by 2 bases and the J gene end by 9 bases; junction bases not matched to a gene: 14. The CDR3 spans 17 residues. Germline-derived CDR1 and CDR2 are LNHDA and SQIVND (reference sequence). The whole variable domain, remainder taken from reference TRBV19 and TRBJ2-1, is DGGITQSPKYLFRKEGQNVTLSCEQNLNHDAMYWYRQDPGQGLRLIYYSQIVNDFQKGDIAEGYSVSREKKESFPLTVTSAQKNPTAFYLCASSIMGSGTGPAEQFFGPGTRLTVL.

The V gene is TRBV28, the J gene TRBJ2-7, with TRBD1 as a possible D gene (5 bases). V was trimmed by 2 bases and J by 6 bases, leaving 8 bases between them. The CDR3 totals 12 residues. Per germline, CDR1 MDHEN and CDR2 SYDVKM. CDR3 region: CASSLAGAEQYF. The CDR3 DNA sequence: TGTGCCAGCAGTTTAGCTGGGGCCGAGCAGTACTTC. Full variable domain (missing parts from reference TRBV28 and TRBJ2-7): DVKVTQSSRYLVKRTGEKVFLECVQDMDHENMFWYRQDPGLGLRLIYFSYDVKMKEKGDIPEGYSVSREKKERFSLILESASTNQTSMYLCASSLAGAEQYFGPGTRLTVT.

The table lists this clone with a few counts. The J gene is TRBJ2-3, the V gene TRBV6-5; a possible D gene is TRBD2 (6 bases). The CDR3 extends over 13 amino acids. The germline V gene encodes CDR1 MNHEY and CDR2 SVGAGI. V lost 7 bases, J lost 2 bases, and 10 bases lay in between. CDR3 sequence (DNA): TGTGCCAGCACCCGGGACTTCACAGATACGCAGTATTTT. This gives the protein CASTRDFTDTQYF.